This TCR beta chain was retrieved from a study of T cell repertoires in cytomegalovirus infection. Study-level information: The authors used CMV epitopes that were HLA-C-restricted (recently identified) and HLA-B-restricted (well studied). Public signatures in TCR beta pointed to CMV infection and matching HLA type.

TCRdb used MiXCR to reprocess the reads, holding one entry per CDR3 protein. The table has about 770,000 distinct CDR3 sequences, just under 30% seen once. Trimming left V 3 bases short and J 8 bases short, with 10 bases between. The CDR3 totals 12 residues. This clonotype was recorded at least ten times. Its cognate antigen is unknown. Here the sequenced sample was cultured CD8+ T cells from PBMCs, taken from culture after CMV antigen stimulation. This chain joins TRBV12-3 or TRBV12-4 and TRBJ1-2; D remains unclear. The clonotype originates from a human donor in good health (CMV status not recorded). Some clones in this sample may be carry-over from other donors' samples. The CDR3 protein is CASSFPLGGYTF. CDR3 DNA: TGTGCCAGCAGTTTCCCACTTGGAGGCTACACCTTC.